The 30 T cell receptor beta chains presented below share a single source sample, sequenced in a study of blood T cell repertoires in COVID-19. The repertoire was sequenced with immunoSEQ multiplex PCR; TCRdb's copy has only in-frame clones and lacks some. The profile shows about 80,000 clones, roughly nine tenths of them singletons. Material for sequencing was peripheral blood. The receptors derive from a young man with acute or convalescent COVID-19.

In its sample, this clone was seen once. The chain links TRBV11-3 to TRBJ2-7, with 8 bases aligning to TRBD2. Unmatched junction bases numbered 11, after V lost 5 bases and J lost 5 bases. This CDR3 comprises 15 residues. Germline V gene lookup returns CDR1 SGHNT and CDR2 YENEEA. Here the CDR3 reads CASSPQREMLHEQYF. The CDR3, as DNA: TGTGCCAGCAGCCCCCAGCGGGAGATGCTACACGAGCAGTACTTC. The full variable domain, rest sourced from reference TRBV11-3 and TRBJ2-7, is EAGVVQSPRYKIIEKKQPVAFWCNPISGHNTLYWYLQNLGQGPELLIRYENEEAVDDSQLPKDRFSAERLKGVDSTLKIQPAELGDSAVYLCASSPQREMLHEQYFGPGTRLTVT.

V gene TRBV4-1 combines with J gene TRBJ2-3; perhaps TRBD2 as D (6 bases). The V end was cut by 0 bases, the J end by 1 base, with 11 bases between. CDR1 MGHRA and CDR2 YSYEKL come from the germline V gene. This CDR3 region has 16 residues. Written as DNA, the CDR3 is TGCGCCAGCAGCCAAGATAGGACGGGAGGCACAGATACGCAGTATTTT. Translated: CASSQDRTGGTDTQYF.

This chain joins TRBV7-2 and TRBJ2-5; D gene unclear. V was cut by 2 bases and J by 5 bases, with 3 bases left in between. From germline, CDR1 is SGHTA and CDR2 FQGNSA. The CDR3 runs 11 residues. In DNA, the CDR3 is TGTGCCAGCAGCTTACAGGAGACCCAGTACTTC. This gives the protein CASSLQETQYF.

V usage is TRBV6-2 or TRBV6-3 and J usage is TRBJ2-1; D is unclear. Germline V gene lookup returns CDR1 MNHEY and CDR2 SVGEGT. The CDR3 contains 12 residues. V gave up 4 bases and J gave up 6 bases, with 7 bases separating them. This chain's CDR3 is CASSFPINEQFF. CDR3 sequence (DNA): TGTGCCAGCAGTTTTCCCATCAATGAGCAGTTCTTC.

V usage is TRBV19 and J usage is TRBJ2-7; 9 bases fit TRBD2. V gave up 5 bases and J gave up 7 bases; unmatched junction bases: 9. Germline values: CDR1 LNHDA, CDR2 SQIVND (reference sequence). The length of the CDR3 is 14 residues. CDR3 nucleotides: TGTGCCAGTAGTGCTAGCGGGAAGTCGGTTGAGCAGTACTTC. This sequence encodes CASSASGKSVEQYF.

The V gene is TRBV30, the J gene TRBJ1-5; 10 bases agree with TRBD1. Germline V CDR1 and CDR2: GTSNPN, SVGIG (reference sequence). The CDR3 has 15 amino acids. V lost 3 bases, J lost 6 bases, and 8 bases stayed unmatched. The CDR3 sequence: CAWSAGQGLSQPQHF. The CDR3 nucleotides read TGTGCCTGGAGCGCGGGACAGGGGTTGAGTCAGCCCCAGCATTTT.

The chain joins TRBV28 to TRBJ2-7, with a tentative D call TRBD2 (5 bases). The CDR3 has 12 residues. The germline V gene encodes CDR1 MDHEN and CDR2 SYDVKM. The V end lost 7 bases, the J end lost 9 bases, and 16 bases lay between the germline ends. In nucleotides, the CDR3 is TGTGCCAGCATGCGGGCGTTTAGCGTGCAGTACTTC. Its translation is CASMRAFSVQYF.

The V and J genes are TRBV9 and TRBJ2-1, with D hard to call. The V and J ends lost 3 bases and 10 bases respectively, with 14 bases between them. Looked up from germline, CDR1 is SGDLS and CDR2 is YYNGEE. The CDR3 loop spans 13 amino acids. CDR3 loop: CASSAHSGREQFF. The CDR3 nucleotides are TGTGCCAGCAGCGCCCACAGTGGTCGGGAGCAGTTCTTC.

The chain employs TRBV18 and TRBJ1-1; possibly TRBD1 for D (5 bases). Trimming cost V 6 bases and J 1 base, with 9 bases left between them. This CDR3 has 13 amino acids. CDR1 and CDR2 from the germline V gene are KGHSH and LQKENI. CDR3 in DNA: TGTGCCAGCTCCCGCGGGGGGAACACTGAAGCTTTCTTT. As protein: CASSRGGNTEAFF.

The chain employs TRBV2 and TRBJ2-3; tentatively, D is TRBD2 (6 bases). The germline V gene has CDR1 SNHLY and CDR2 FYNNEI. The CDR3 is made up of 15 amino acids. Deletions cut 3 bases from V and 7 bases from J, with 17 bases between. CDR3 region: CASSDSRGRANTQYF. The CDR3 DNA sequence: TGTGCCAGCAGTGATAGTCGGGGGAGAGCAAATACGCAGTATTTT.

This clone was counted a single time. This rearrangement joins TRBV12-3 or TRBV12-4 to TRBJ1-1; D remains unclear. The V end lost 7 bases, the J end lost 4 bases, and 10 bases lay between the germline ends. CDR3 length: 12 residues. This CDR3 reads CASTRPGTEAFF. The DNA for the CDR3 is TGTGCCAGCACCCGACCGGGCACTGAAGCTTTCTTT.

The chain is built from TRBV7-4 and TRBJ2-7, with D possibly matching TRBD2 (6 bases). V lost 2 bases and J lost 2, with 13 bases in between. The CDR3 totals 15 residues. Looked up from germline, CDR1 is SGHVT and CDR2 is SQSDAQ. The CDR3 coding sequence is TGTGCCAGCAGCTTAAGCGGGCCGCCACCCTACGAGCAGTACTTC. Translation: CASSLSGPPPYEQYF.

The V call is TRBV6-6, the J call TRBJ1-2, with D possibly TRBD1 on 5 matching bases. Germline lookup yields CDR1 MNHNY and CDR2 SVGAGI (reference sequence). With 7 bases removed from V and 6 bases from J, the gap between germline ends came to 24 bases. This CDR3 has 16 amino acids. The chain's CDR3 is CASTLTWGGGHDGYTF. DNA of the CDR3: TGTGCCAGCACCTTGACCTGGGGGGGAGGGCACGATGGCTACACCTTC.

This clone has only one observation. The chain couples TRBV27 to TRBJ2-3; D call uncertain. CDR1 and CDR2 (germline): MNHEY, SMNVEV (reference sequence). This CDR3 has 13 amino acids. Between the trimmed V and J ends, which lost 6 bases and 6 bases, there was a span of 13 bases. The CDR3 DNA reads TGTGCCAGCAGCCACCGACCCGGGGATACGCAGTATTTT. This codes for CASSHRPGDTQYF.

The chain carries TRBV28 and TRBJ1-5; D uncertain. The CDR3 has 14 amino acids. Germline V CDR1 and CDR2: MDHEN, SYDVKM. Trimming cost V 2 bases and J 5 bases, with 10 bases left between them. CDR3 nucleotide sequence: TGTGCCAGCAGTTTAAGTTCGGGGTATCAGCCCCAGCATTTT. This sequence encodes CASSLSSGYQPQHF.

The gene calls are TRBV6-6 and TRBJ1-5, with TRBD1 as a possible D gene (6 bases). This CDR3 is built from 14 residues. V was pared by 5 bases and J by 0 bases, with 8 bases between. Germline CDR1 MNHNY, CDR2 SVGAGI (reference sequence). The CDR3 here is CASSTGNSNQPQHF. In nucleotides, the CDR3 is TGTGCCAGCAGTACAGGGAATAGCAATCAGCCCCAGCATTTT.

CDR3 nucleotide sequence: TGCGCCAGCAGCCAAGATCTGGACCGGAGAGGGTACAATGAGCAGTTCTTC. The encoded protein is CASSQDLDRRGYNEQFF. The genes are TRBV4-3 and TRBJ2-1; maybe TRBD2 (5 bases). Germline CDR1 and CDR2: LGHNA and YSLEER. The CDR3 is 17 residues long. V was trimmed by 0 bases and J by 4 bases, leaving 16 bases between them.

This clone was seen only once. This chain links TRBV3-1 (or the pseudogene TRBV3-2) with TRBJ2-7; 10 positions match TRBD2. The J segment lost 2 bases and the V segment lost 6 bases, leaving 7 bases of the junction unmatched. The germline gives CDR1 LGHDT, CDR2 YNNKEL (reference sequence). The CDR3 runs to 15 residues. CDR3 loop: CASSLGLAATYEQYF. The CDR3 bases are TGTGCCAGCAGTCTTGGACTAGCGGCCACCTACGAGCAGTACTTC.

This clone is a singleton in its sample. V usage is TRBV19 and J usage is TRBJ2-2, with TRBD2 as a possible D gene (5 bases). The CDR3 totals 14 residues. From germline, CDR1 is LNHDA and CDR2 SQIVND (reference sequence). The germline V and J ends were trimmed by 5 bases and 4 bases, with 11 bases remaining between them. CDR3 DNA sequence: TGTGCCAGTAGTGCCCTAGGAGGCACCGGGGAGCTGTTTTTT. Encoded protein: CASSALGGTGELFF.

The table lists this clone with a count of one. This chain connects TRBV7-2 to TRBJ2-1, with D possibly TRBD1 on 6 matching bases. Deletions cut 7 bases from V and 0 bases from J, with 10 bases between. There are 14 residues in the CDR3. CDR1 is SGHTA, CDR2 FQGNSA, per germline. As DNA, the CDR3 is TGTGCCAGCATCACAGGGTCCTCCTACAATGAGCAGTTCTTC. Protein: CASITGSSYNEQFF. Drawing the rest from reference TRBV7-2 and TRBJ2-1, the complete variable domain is GAGVSQSPSNKVTEKGKDVELRCDPISGHTALYWYRQSLGQGLEFLIYFQGNSAPDKSGLPSDRFSAERTGGSVSTLTIQRTQQEDSAVYLCASITGSSYNEQFFGPGTRLTVL.

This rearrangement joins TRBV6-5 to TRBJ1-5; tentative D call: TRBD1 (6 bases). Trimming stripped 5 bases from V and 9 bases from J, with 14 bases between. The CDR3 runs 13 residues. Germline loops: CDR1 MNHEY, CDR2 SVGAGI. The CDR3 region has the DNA TGTGCCAGCAGTAGGAATCAGGGGACGCCCCAGCATTTT. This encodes CASSRNQGTPQHF.

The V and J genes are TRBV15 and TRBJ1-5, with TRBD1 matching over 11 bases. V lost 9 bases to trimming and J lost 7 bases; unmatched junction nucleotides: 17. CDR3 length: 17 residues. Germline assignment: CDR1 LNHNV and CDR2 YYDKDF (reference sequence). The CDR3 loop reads CATGQGALIPLSQPQHF. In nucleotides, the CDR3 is TGTGCCACTGGACAGGGGGCGTTGATCCCTTTGAGCCAGCCCCAGCATTTT.

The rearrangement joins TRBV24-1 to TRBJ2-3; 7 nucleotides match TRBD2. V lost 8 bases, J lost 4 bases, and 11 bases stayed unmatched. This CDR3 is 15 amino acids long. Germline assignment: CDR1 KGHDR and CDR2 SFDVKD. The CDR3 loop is CATTSAGEGADTQYF. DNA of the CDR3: TGTGCCACCACTTCGGCGGGAGAAGGAGCAGATACGCAGTATTTT.

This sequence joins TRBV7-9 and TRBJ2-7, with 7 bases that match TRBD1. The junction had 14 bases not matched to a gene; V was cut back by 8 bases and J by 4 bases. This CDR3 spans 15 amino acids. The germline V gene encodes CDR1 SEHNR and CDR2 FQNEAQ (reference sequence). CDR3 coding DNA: TGTGCCAGCGGCCATCGTCGGGACAGCAATTACGAGCAGTACTTC. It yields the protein CASGHRRDSNYEQYF. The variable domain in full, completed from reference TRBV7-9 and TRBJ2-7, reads DTGVSQNPRHKITKRGQNVTFRCDPISEHNRLYWYRQTLGQGPEFLTYFQNEAQLEKSRLLSDRFSAERPKGSFSTLEIQRTEQGDSAMYLCASGHRRDSNYEQYFGPGTRLTVT.

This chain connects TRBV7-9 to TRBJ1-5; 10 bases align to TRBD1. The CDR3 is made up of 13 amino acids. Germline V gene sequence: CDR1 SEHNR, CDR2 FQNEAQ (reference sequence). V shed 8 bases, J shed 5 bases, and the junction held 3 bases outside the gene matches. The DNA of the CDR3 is TGTGCCAGCCGGGGGACAGGGGATCAGCCCCAGCATTTT. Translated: CASRGTGDQPQHF.

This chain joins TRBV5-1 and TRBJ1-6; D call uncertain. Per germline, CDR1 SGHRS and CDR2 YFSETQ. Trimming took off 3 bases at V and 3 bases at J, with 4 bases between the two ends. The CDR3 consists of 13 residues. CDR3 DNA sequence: TGCGCCAGCAGCTCAGACTATAATTCACCCCTCCACTTT. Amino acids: CASSSDYNSPLHF.

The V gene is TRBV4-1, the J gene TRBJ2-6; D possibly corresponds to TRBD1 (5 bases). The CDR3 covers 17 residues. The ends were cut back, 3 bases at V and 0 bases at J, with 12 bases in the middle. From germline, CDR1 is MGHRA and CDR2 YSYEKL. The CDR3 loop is CASSQAGSSSGANVLTF. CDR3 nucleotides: TGCGCCAGCAGCCAGGCAGGGTCAAGCTCTGGGGCCAACGTCCTGACTTTC.

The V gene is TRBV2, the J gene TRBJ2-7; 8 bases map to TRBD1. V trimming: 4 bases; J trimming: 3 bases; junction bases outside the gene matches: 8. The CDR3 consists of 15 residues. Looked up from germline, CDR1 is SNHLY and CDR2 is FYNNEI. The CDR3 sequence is CASSARGQGSYEQYF. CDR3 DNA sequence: TGTGCCAGCAGTGCCCGCGGACAGGGCAGCTACGAGCAGTACTTC.

The CDR3 here is CASSLSPGENTEAFF. The CDR3 coding sequence is TGTGCCAGCAGCTTAAGTCCAGGGGAGAACACTGAAGCTTTCTTT. The V and J genes are TRBV7-9 and TRBJ1-1; maybe TRBD1 (6 bases). V gave up 2 bases and J gave up 1 base, with 11 bases separating them. The CDR3 loop spans 15 amino acids. Germline lookup yields CDR1 SEHNR and CDR2 FQNEAQ (reference sequence).

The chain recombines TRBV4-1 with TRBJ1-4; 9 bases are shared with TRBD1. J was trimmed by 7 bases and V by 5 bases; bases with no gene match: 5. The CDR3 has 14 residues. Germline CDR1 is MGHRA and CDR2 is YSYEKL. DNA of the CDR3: TGCGCCAGCAGCTTCCGGGACAGGGCTGAAAAACTGTTTTTT. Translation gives CASSFRDRAEKLFF.